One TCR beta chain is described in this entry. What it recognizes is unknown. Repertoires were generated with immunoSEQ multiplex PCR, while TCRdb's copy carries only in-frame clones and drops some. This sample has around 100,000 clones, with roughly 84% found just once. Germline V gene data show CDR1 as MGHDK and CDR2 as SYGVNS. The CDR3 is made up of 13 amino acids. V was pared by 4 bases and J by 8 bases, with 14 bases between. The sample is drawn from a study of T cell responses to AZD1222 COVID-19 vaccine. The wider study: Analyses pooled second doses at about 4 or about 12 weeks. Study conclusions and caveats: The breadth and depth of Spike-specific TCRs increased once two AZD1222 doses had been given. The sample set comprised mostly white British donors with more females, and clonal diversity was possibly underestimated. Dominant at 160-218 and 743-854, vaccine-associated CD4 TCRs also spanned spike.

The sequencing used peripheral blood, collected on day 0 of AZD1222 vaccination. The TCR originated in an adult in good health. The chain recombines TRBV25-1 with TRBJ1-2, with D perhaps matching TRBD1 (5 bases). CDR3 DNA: TGTGCCAGCAGTGCGCAGGGTTTGGACGGCTACACCTTC. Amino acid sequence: CASSAQGLDGYTF.